This TCR beta chain was profiled in a study of blood T cell repertoires in COVID-19. Looking at the study overall: Acute and convalescent COVID-19 specimens originated in the United States, Italy and Spain. Sources were T cells, B-cell-depleted T cells, or PBMCs; the material itself was cDNA or gDNA.

Original analysis: How many nucleated cells were present was estimated from reference gene primer amplification. Sequencing was performed with immunoSEQ multiplex PCR; in TCRdb, only in-frame clones are kept and a portion is missing. That table gives V, J and clone size, and the DNA gave D and trimming. The sample lists fewer than 250,000 clones, around 85% occurring once. V was pared by 5 bases and J by 0 bases, with 11 bases between. The CDR3 has 15 amino acids. CDR1 and CDR2 (germline): MNHEY, SVGAGI. The origin of this receptor is a woman aged 60-70 years with active or convalescent COVID-19. The chain combines TRBV6-5 with TRBJ1-3; maybe TRBD1 (6 bases). Input material: peripheral blood. CDR3 nucleotides: TGTGCCAGCAGTAGATGGACAGTCTCTGGAAACACCATATATTTT. Translated: CASSRWTVSGNTIYF.